The source of this T cell receptor (beta chain) is a study of blood T cell repertoires in COVID-19. Original processing methods: Reference gene primer amplification yielded estimated nucleated cell counts. This table comes from immunoSEQ multiplex PCR, and its TCRdb copy is limited to in-frame clones, with some not included. The V and J calls and clone size were taken over from that table, and D and trimming were inferred from the DNA. The table has over 150,000 clones, roughly 87% seen once. Either two negative PCRs, clearance, or symptom resolution qualified Cohort 3 donors as recovered. The CDR3 extends over 12 amino acids. The V gene lost 6 bases and the J gene lost 7 bases, with 9 bases spanning the gap. The germline V gene has CDR1 SNHLY and CDR2 FYNNEI.

The genes are TRBV2 and TRBJ2-2; D is unclear. This TCR was sampled from a woman aged 30 to 39 who had recovered from COVID-19. Input material: PBMCs or T cells enriched from blood (not recorded which). The CDR3 loop is CASREESGELFF. The DNA of the CDR3 is TGTGCCAGCAGAGAGGAAAGCGGGGAGCTGTTTTTT.